Each of the 17 T cell receptor beta chains below was sequenced from the same sample in a study of cytomegalovirus exposure and HLA in healthy donors. PCR involved 60 Vbeta and 13 Jbeta primers. Profiled with immunoSEQ multiplex PCR; TCRdb holds only in-frame clones, not every one. This table holds about 160,000 clones, approximately 80% found once. The sequenced sample consisted of PBMCs. These receptor sequences come from a man aged 25 to 45 in good health and CMV-seronegative.

CDR3 amino acids: CASRLLQFDTGELFF. The CDR3, as DNA: TGTGCCAGCCGCCTTCTACAGTTCGACACCGGGGAGCTGTTTTTT. The chain has TRBV13 and TRBJ2-2; D not certain. The V end was cut by 8 bases, the J end by 3 bases, with 16 bases between. Germline-derived CDR1 and CDR2 are PRHDT and FYEKMQ (reference sequence). The CDR3 totals 15 residues.

The chain joins TRBV28 to TRBJ2-1; no firm D call. The CDR3 runs to 11 residues. Trimming removed 3 bases from V and 5 bases from J, with 2 bases in between. Germline assignment: CDR1 MDHEN and CDR2 SYDVKM. The CDR3 DNA sequence: TGTGCCAGCAGTTTCGACAATGAGCAGTTCTTC. It yields the protein CASSFDNEQFF.

This clone was found a few times. V gene TRBV4-1 combines with J gene TRBJ2-1; D is possibly TRBD2 (5 bases). Trimming left V 8 bases short and J 7 bases short, with 15 bases between. Germline CDR1 reads MGHRA; CDR2 reads YSYEKL. The CDR3 length is 13 residues. CDR3 region: CASLRGPGNEQFF. DNA for the CDR3: TGCGCCAGCTTAAGAGGGCCAGGAAATGAGCAGTTCTTC.

This clone was counted only a few times. The gene calls are TRBV6-6 and TRBJ2-7; D perhaps matches TRBD2 (6 bases). Germline V gene lookup returns CDR1 MNHNY and CDR2 SVGAGI (reference sequence). CDR3 length: 10 amino acids. Trimming cost V 7 bases and J 7 bases, with 8 bases left between them. The DNA for the CDR3 is TGTGCCAGCACAGCGGGTGAGCAGTACTTC. It encodes CASTAGEQYF.

This chain uses TRBV28 with TRBJ1-4; maybe TRBD1 (6 bases). The length of the CDR3 is 15 residues. V shed 5 bases and J shed 6 bases, with 16 bases lying between them. The germline V gene has CDR1 MDHEN and CDR2 SYDVKM. CDR3 region: CASSNRGGDDEKLFF. CDR3 bases: TGTGCCAGCAGTAACCGAGGGGGGGACGATGAAAAACTGTTTTTT. Variable domain in full (rest from reference TRBV28 and TRBJ1-4): DVKVTQSSRYLVKRTGEKVFLECVQDMDHENMFWYRQDPGLGLRLIYFSYDVKMKEKGDIPEGYSVSREKKERFSLILESASTNQTSMYLCASSNRGGDDEKLFFGSGTQLSVL.

This clone turned up a few times. The gene calls are TRBV27 and TRBJ2-1; the D gene is possibly TRBD2 (6 bases). The CDR3 length is 11 residues. V was clipped by 10 bases and J by 14 bases, with 18 bases between them. Germline loops: CDR1 MNHEY, CDR2 SMNVEV (reference sequence). This CDR3 is CATTQGSGEFF. CDR3 in DNA: TGTGCCACTACCCAGGGTTCGGGAGAGTTCTTC.

The chain is built from TRBV5-1 and TRBJ2-5; D uncertain. The CDR3 extends over 15 amino acids. Trimming stripped 0 bases from V and 3 bases from J, with 12 bases between. Germline loops: CDR1 SGHRS, CDR2 YFSETQ. The chain's CDR3 is CASSLESVAEETQYF. The CDR3 DNA sequence: TGCGCCAGCAGCTTGGAATCGGTAGCAGAAGAGACCCAGTACTTC.

This rearrangement joins TRBV5-1 to TRBJ2-7, with 10 bases fitting TRBD1. Germline V CDR1 and CDR2: SGHRS, YFSETQ. V was clipped by 4 bases and J by 5 bases; unmatched bases: 9. The CDR3 totals 15 residues. CDR3 loop: CASSLGQGIVDEQYF. The CDR3 coding sequence is TGCGCCAGCAGCCTGGGACAGGGGATAGTCGACGAGCAGTACTTC.

The chain joins TRBV9 to TRBJ1-1; tentative D call: TRBD1 (5 bases). V was trimmed by 3 bases and J by 3 bases, leaving 9 bases between them. The germline CDR1 and CDR2 sequences are SGDLS and YYNGEE. This CDR3 is 13 amino acids long. This chain's CDR3 is CASSGAGHTEAFF. CDR3 bases: TGTGCCAGCAGCGGGGCAGGGCACACTGAAGCTTTCTTT.

The chain couples TRBV29-1 to TRBJ2-3; 8 nucleotides line up with TRBD2. Germline V gene sequence: CDR1 SQVTM, CDR2 ANQGSEA. The J segment lost 5 bases and the V segment lost 4 bases, leaving 2 bases of the junction unmatched. The CDR3 spans 12 residues. The CDR3 DNA is TGCAGCGTTGCTCTAGCGGGAGATACGCAGTATTTT. It codes for CSVALAGDTQYF.

This clone was seen only once. An end of the junction does not agree with germline; a read error may underlie this. J is TRBJ2-1 and V is TRBV7-9; D unresolved. The CDR3 runs 11 residues. Germline V gene data show CDR1 as SEHNR and CDR2 as FQNEAQ (reference sequence). The CDR3 DNA sequence: TGTGCCAGAGAGTGGGCGAATGAGCAATTCTTC. Translation: CAREWANEQFF. Full variable domain (remainder filled in from reference TRBV7-9 and TRBJ2-1): DTGVSQNPRHKITKRGQNVTFRCDPISEHNRLYWYRQTLGQGPEFLTYFQNEAQLEKSRLLSDRFSAERPKGSFSTLEIQRTEQGDSAMYLCAREWANEQFFGPGTRLTVL.

The chain couples TRBV28 to TRBJ1-1; D ambiguous. V lost 10 bases and J 1 base, leaving 7 bases between the germline ends. From germline, CDR1 is MDHEN and CDR2 SYDVKM. The CDR3 is made up of 11 amino acids. The CDR3 DNA is TGTGCCACCGTGAGGAACACTGAAGCTTTCTTT. It translates to CATVRNTEAFF.

This chain links TRBV28 with TRBJ2-7; D not resolved. The germline V gene has CDR1 MDHEN and CDR2 SYDVKM. V was shortened by 6 bases and J by 5 bases, with 8 bases between the two germline ends. The CDR3 has 11 amino acids. Here the CDR3 reads CASRLADEQYF. CDR3 nucleotides: TGTGCCAGCAGGCTGGCGGACGAGCAGTACTTC. The variable domain in full, with the rest retrieved from reference TRBV28 and TRBJ2-7, is DVKVTQSSRYLVKRTGEKVFLECVQDMDHENMFWYRQDPGLGLRLIYFSYDVKMKEKGDIPEGYSVSREKKERFSLILESASTNQTSMYLCASRLADEQYFGPGTRLTVT.

The CDR3 region is CASSYRGQETQYF. As DNA, the CDR3 is TGTGCCAGCAGCTACCGGGGGCAAGAGACCCAGTACTTC. This chain connects TRBV5-4 to TRBJ2-5; possibly TRBD2 for D (6 bases). V was pared by 3 bases and J by 2 bases, with 8 bases between. This CDR3 is built from 13 residues. CDR1 SGHNT and CDR2 YYREEE come from the germline V gene (reference sequence). Full variable domain (rest looked up from reference TRBV5-4 and TRBJ2-5): ETGVTQSPTHLIKTRGQQVTLRCSSQSGHNTVSWYQQALGQGPQFIFQYYREEENGRGNFPPRFSGLQFPNYSSELNVNALELDDSALYLCASSYRGQETQYFGPGTRLLVL.

This clone was observed once. The chain joins TRBV18 to TRBJ1-5, with 9 positions matching TRBD1. Germline V lookup: CDR1 KGHSH, CDR2 LQKENI. The CDR3 has 14 residues. V gave up 5 bases and J gave up 4 bases; unmatched junction bases: 3. The CDR3 protein is CASSAGTGNQPQHF. The CDR3 region has the DNA TGTGCCAGCTCAGCCGGGACAGGGAATCAGCCCCAGCATTTT.

J is TRBJ2-2 and V is TRBV5-1; D uncertain. Between the trimmed V and J ends, which lost 0 bases and 1 base, there was a span of 10 bases. The length of the CDR3 is 16 residues. From germline, CDR1 is SGHRS and CDR2 YFSETQ. In DNA, the CDR3 is TGCGCCAGCAGCTTGGGGGCCCTTAGGAACACCGGGGAGCTGTTTTTT. This gives the protein CASSLGALRNTGELFF.

This clone was seen only once. The chain employs TRBV19 and TRBJ2-1; D unresolved. This CDR3 region has 12 residues. The V gene's germline CDR1 is LNHDA and CDR2 SQIVND (reference sequence). V lost 3 bases, J lost 7 bases, and 7 bases lay in between. CDR3 residues: CASSIPGNEQFF. The CDR3 DNA is TGTGCCAGTAGTATCCCCGGGAATGAGCAGTTCTTC.